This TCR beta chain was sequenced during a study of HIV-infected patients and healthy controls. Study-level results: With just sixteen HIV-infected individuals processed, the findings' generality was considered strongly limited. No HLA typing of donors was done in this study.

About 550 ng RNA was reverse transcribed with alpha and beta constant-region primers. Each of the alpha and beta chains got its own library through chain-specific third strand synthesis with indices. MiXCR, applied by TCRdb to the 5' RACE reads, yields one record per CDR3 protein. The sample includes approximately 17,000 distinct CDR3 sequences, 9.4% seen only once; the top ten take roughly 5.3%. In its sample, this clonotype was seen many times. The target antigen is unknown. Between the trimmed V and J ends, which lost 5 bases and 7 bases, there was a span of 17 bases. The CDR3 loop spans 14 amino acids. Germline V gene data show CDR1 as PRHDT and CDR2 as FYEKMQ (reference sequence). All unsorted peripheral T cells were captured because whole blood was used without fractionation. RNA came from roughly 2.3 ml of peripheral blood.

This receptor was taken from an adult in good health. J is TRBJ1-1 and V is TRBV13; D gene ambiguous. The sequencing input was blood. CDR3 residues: CASSPTTHRSEAFF. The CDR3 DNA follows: TGTGCCAGCAGCCCTACAACCCACCGTAGTGAAGCTTTCTTT.